Detailed here is one T cell receptor (beta chain). The antigen this receptor binds is unknown. A junction end diverges from the germline sequence, so it may reflect a read error. The method behind the library was multiplex PCR. Sequenced on an Illumina HiSeq 2500. TCRbeta libraries were constructed through three rounds of nested PCR with primers (Table S4) according to protocols modified from ARM-PCR. Before sequencing, PCR products of 200-500 bp were excised from the gel and purified with the QIAquick gel extraction kit. The source study handled its data this way. Reads were cleaned with Trimmomatic, merged with FLASH into complete CDR3 sequences, and assigned to V(D)J germline segments with MiTCR. VDJtools was used to compute clonal diversity as the inverse Simpson's index. A read counted as productive if the sequence was in-frame and lacked a premature stop codon. The public reads were reanalyzed by TCRdb: fastp trimming at Q25, MiXCR alignment, in-frame beta chains only. Each entry merges the rows of one CDR3 protein and shows their most common DNA and genes. These V and J calls derive from TCRdb rather than the authors' analysis. The table for this sample lists tens of thousands of distinct CDR3 sequences; around 73% of them were counted only once. Together, the top ten hold 28% of the sample.

The sample comes from a study of tumor and adjacent non-tumor tissue in lung cancer (dated by TCRdb to the late 2010s). For the study in its entirety: By cancer type, the cohort comprised eleven to twelve adenocarcinoma patients, 2 squamous cell carcinoma patients and 1 small cell lung cancer patient. The roughly 15 enrolled patients, of whom around 10 were men and 5 were women, were aged about 31 to 80 years and were diagnosed with TNM stage I to III disease. Sequencing produced about 130,000,000 productive TCRbeta reads in total, an average of around 4.2 million reads per sample. Bulk TCRbeta repertoires were compared between lung tumor tissue and matched distant non-tumor lung tissue obtained from approximately 16 lung cancer patients. TCRbeta CDR3 sequencing was performed on 30 to 35 paired specimens, with one tumor sample and one normal lung sample collected per patient. The study at large found these results: Tumor tissue showed significantly higher TCR diversity (inverse Simpson) than normal lung tissue, at 431.37 vs 166.20 (P = 0.0075, Mann-Whitney U test). Significantly higher TCR diversity was found in younger patients, and higher tumor TCR diversity was associated with shorter overall and disease-free survival. Because peripheral blood was not sequenced, blood TCRbeta repertoires in the lung cancer patients of the study were not examined. Neither the sequencing platform nor unique molecular identifiers are named or mentioned anywhere in the methods. Only roughly 16 patients were included in the cohort, and the need for larger samples and more detailed clinical data was noted by the authors. The top 100 clones made up a significantly larger cumulative share of the repertoire in normal lung than in tumor tissue.

RNA was isolated from bulk unsorted tissue, and RNA quality was assessed with a NanoDrop ND-1000 and an Agilent 2100. Donors were newly diagnosed lung cancer patients admitted for thoracic surgery in China between August and November 2014, without prior chemotherapy. Patients with previous radiotherapy or chemotherapy, or with another concurrent cancer, were excluded from the study. Pieces of surgical tissue measuring about 1-2.2 cm3 were kept in RNAlater solution and stored at -80 degrees C until use. CDR3 length: 15 amino acids, cysteine to phenylalanine. Kept here is only the CDR3 DNA, which spans 45 bases and is read in frame from base 1. The CDR1 and CDR2 encoded by the germline V gene are MNHNS and SASEGT.

The rearranged segments are TRBV6-1 and TRBJ1-5; 7 central bases correspond to TRBD1. The clonotype comes from a man aged 60 to 75 with non-small cell lung cancer. What was sequenced was lung tumor tissue. At the DNA level, the sequence is TGTGCCAGCAGTGAGTTACGACAGGGTTCTCAGCCACAGGATTTT. Its translation reads: CASSELRQGSQPQDF.